Here is one T cell receptor (beta chain) with its context. Antigen: not known. Second-dose groups at about 4 or about 12 weeks were pooled. This CDR3 spans 13 amino acids. The V gene end was trimmed by 6 bases and the J gene end by 3 bases; junction bases not matched to a gene: 5. CDR1 and CDR2 (germline): SGHTA, FQGNSA. The sample is drawn from a study of T cell responses to AZD1222 COVID-19 vaccine. Overall study results and limits: The donor group comprised mostly white British people and more females; the analysis possibly underestimated clonal diversity. Without day 14 samples, only post-peak T cell repertoires were studied. CD4 TCRs covered the whole spike, strongest at regions 160-218 and 743-854.

Only in-frame clones appear in the TCRdb table, and some are missing; sequencing was by immunoSEQ multiplex PCR. The sample yields 100,000 to 120,000 clones, about nine tenths seen once. Source: peripheral blood, taken 28 days after the second AZD1222 dose. The chain uses TRBV7-2 and TRBJ2-7, with 7 positions matching TRBD2. This clonotype was sampled from an adult who received the AZD1222 COVID-19 vaccine. CDR3 nucleotides: TGTGCCAGCAGTTCAACGGGAGGCTACGAGCAGTACTTC. This translates into CASSSTGGYEQYF. The full variable domain, with the rest looked up from reference TRBV7-2 and TRBJ2-7, is GAGVSQSPSNKVTEKGKDVELRCDPISGHTALYWYRQSLGQGLEFLIYFQGNSAPDKSGLPSDRFSAERTGGSVSTLTIQRTQQEDSAVYLCASSSTGGYEQYFGPGTRLTVT.